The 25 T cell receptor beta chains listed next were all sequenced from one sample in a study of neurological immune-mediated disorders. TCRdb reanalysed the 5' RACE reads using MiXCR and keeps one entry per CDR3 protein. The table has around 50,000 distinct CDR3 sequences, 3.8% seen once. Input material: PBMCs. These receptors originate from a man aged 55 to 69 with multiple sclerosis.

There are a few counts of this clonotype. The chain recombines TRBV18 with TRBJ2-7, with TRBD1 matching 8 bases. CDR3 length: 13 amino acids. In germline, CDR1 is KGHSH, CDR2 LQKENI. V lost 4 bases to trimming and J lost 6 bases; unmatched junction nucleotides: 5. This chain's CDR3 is CASSLGQGGEQYF. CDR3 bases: TGTGCCAGCTCACTAGGACAGGGAGGCGAGCAGTACTTC.

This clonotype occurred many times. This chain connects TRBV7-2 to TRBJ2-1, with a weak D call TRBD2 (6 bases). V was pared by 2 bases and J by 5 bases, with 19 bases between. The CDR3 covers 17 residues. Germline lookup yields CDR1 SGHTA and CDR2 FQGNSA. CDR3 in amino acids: CASSLIPSGPSDNEQFF. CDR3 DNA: TGTGCCAGCAGCTTAATCCCCAGCGGGCCGTCGGACAATGAGCAGTTCTTC.

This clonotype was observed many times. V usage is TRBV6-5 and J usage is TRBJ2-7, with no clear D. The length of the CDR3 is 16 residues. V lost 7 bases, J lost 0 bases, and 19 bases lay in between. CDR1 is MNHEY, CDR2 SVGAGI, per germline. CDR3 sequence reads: CASKTLTASLSYEQYF. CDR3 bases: TGTGCCAGCAAAACCCTTACGGCATCCCTCTCCTACGAGCAGTACTTC.

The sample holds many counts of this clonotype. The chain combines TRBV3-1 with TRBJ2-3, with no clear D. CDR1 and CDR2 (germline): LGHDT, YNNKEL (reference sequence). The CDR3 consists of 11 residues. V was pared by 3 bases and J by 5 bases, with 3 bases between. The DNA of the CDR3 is TGTGCCAGCAGCCAGGGAGATACGCAGTATTTT. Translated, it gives CASSQGDTQYF.

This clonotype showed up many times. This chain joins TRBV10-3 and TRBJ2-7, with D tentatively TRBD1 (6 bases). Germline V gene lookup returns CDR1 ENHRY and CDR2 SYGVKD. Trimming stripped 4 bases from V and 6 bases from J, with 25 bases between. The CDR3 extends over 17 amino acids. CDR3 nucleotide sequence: TGTGCCATCAGTGGGCAGACAGGCGGATCCCAATTCGGCGAGCAGTACTTC. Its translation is CAISGQTGGSQFGEQYF.

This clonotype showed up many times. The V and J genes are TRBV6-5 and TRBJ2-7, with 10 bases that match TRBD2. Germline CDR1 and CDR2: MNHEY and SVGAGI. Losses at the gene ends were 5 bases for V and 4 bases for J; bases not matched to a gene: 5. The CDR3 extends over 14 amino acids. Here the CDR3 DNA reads TGTGCCAGCAGTCCGGGACTAGCGTGGTACGAGCAGTACTTC. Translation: CASSPGLAWYEQYF.

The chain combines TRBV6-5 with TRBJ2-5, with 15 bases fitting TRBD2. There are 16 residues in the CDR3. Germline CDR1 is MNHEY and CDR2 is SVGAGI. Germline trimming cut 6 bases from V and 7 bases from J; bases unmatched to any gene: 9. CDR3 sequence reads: CASSALGTSGGRTQYF. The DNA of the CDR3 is TGTGCCAGCAGCGCTCTCGGGACTAGCGGGGGGAGGACCCAGTACTTC.

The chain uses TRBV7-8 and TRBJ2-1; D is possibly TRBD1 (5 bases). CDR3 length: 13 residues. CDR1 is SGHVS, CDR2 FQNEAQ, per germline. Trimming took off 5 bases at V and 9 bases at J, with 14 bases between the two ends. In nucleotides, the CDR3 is TGTGCCAGCAGCCATGGGGCCGGTGGTGAGCAGTTCTTC. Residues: CASSHGAGGEQFF.

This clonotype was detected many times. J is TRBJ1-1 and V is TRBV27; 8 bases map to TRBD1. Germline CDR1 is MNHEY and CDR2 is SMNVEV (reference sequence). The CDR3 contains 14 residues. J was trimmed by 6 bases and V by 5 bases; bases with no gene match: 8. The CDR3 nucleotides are TGTGCCAGCAGTAGCATGGGGACAGGCGCTGAAGCTTTCTTT. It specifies CASSSMGTGAEAFF.

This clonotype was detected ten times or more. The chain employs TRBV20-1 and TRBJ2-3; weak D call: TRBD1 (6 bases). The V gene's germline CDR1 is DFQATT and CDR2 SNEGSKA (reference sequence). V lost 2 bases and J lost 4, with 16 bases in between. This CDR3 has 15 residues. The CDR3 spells CSARPQGVLPDTQYF. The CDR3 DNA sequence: TGCAGTGCTAGACCACAGGGTGTTTTGCCAGATACGCAGTATTTT.

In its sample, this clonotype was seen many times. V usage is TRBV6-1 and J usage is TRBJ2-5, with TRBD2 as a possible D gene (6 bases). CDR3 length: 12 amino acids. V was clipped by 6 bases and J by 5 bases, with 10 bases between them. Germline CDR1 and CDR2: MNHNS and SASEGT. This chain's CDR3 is CASSAGLETQYF. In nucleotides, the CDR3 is TGTGCCAGCAGCGCGGGATTGGAGACCCAGTACTTC.

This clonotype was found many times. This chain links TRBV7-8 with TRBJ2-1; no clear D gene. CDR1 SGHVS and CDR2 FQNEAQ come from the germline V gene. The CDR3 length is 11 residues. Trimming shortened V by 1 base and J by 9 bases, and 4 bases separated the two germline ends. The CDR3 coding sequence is TGTGCCAGCAGCTTAGACGGTGAGCAGTTCTTC. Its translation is CASSLDGEQFF.

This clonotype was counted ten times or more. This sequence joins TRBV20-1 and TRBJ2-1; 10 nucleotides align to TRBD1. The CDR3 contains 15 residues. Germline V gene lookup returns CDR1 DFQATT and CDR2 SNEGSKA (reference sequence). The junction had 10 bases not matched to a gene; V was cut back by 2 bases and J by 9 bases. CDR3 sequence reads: CSARRTGTGAGEQFF. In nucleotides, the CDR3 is TGCAGTGCTAGACGAACCGGGACAGGGGCTGGTGAGCAGTTCTTC.

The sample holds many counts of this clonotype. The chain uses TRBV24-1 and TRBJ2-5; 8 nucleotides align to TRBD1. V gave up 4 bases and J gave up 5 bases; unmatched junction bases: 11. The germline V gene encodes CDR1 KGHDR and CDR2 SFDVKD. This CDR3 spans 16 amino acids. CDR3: CATSDRSTGGRETQYF. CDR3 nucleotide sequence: TGTGCCACCAGTGACCGTTCAACAGGGGGTCGGGAGACCCAGTACTTC.

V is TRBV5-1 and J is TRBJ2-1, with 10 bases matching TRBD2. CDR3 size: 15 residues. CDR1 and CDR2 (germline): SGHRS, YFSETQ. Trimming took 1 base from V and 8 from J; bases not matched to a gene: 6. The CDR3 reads CASSLSSGGRDEQFF. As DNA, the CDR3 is TGCGCCAGCAGCTTGTCTAGCGGGGGTAGAGATGAGCAGTTCTTC.

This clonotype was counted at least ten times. The CDR3 is CASSPSSGDRTQYF. The CDR3 region has the DNA TGTGCCAGCAGCCCGAGCAGCGGGGACCGAACCCAGTACTTC. The rearrangement links TRBV7-2 to TRBJ2-5, with TRBD2 matching over 7 bases. J was trimmed by 8 bases and V by 5 bases; bases with no gene match: 11. Germline values: CDR1 SGHTA, CDR2 FQGNSA. The CDR3 totals 14 residues. Complete variable domain (other parts from reference TRBV7-2 and TRBJ2-5): GAGVSQSPSNKVTEKGKDVELRCDPISGHTALYWYRQSLGQGLEFLIYFQGNSAPDKSGLPSDRFSAERTGGSVSTLTIQRTQQEDSAVYLCASSPSSGDRTQYFGPGTRLLVL.

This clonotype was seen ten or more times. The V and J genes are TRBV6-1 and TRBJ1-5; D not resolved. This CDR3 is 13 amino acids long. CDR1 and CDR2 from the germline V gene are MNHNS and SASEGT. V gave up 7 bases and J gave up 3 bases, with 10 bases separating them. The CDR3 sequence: CASIDGVNQPQHF. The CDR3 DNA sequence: TGTGCCAGCATAGACGGAGTCAATCAGCCCCAGCATTTT.

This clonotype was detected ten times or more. The CDR3 nucleotides are TGCAGTGCTAGAGCTAGCGTCGGCGAGCAGTACTTC. This codes for CSARASVGEQYF. V usage is TRBV20-1 and J usage is TRBJ2-7; a possible D gene is TRBD2 (6 bases). Germline-derived CDR1 and CDR2 are DFQATT and SNEGSKA (reference sequence). Trimming left V 1 base short and J 6 bases short, with 10 bases between. This CDR3 is 12 amino acids long.

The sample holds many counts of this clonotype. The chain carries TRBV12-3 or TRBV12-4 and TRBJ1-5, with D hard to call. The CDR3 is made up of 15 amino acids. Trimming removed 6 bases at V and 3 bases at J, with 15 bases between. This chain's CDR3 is CASSRREAVNQPQHF. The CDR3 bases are TGTGCCAGCAGCCGAAGGGAGGCAGTCAATCAGCCCCAGCATTTT.

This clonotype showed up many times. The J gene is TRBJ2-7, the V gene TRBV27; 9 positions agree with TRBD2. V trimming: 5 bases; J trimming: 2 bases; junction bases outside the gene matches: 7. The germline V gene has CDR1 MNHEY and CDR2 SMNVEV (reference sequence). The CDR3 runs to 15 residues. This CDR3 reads CASSPLAGQTYEQYF. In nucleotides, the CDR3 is TGTGCCAGCAGTCCCCTAGCGGGACAAACCTACGAGCAGTACTTC.

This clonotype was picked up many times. The CDR3 here is CNAAGGYEQYF. The CDR3 DNA sequence: TGCAACGCTGCAGGGGGATACGAGCAGTACTTC. This rearrangement joins TRBV20-1 to TRBJ2-7; 7 nucleotides agree with TRBD1. Germline V CDR1 and CDR2: DFQATT, SNEGSKA (reference sequence). CDR3 size: 11 residues.

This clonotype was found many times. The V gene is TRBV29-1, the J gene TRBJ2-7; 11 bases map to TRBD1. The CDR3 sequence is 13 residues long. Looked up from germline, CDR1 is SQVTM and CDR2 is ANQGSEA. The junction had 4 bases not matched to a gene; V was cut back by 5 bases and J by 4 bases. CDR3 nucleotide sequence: TGCAGCGTTTGGGACAGGGGGATTTACGAGCAGTACTTC. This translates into CSVWDRGIYEQYF.

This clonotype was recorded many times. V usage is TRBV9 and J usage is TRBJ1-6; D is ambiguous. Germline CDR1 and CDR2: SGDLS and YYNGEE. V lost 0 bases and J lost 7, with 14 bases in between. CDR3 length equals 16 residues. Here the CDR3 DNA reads TGTGCCAGCAGCGTAGACGTTGGAAGTCCGAATTCACCCCTCCACTTT. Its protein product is CASSVDVGSPNSPLHF.

CDR3 sequence: CASSSPSRQGANRNYGYTF. In nucleotides, the CDR3 is TGTGCCAGCAGTTCCCCCTCTAGACAGGGGGCTAATCGGAACTATGGCTACACCTTC. The V call is TRBV27, the J call TRBJ1-2, with 10 bases that match TRBD1. There are 19 residues in the CDR3. After removal of 4 bases from V and 2 bases from J, the junction contained 16 bases not matched to a gene. CDR1 is MNHEY and CDR2 is SMNVEV in the germline V gene (reference sequence).

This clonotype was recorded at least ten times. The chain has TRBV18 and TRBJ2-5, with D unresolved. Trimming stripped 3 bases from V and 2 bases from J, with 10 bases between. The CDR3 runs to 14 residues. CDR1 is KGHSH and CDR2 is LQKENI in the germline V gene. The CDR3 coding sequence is TGTGCCAGCTCACCGGTCCCCCAGCAAGAGACCCAGTACTTC. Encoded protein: CASSPVPQQETQYF.